The 4 T cell receptor beta chains below all came from one sample that was sequenced in a study of cytomegalovirus exposure and HLA in healthy donors. The study ran its PCR with 60 Vbeta and 13 Jbeta primers. Sequencing used immunoSEQ multiplex PCR; TCRdb keeps in-frame clones, though not all of them. This sample's table reports 75,000 to 95,000 clones. Sample: PBMCs. The receptors here all came from a woman aged 55 to 70 in good health and CMV-seronegative.

Here the CDR3 reads CASSPTLGQLNEKLFF. Here the CDR3 DNA reads TGCGCCAGCAGCCCCACCCTGGGACAGCTTAATGAAAAACTGTTTTTT. V and J are TRBV5-1 and TRBJ1-4; 7 nucleotides line up with TRBD1. Germline CDR1 is SGHRS and CDR2 is YFSETQ. J gave up 4 bases and V 4 bases, and 10 bases lay outside the gene matches. The CDR3 length is 16 residues.

The rearrangement joins TRBV5-1 to TRBJ2-1; 8 bases match TRBD2. The CDR3 runs 16 residues. J was trimmed by 2 bases and V by 4 bases; bases with no gene match: 8. Germline V gives CDR1 SGHRS, CDR2 YFSETQ. The CDR3 protein is CASSGATGGTYNEQFF. CDR3 nucleotide sequence: TGCGCCAGCAGCGGTGCAACGGGGGGGACCTACAATGAGCAGTTCTTC.

V and J are TRBV28 and TRBJ2-7; TRBD2 is a possible D gene (5 bases). The V end was cut by 8 bases, the J end by 6 bases, with 14 bases between. The CDR3 runs 12 residues. Per germline, CDR1 MDHEN and CDR2 SYDVKM. CDR3 sequence: CASDGGKAEQYF. The CDR3, as DNA: TGTGCCAGCGACGGAGGCAAAGCCGAGCAGTACTTC.

The chain carries TRBV2 and TRBJ1-3; 9 bases are shared with TRBD1. This CDR3 contains 15 residues. Germline assignment: CDR1 SNHLY and CDR2 FYNNEI. The J segment lost 3 bases and the V segment lost 6 bases, leaving 6 bases of the junction unmatched. The CDR3 DNA reads as TGTGCCAGCAGCCTAGACAGGGGGAGTGGAAACACCATATATTTT. It is translated as CASSLDRGSGNTIYF. Drawing the rest from reference TRBV2 and TRBJ1-3, the complete variable domain is EPEVTQTPSHQVTQMGQEVILRCVPISNHLYFYWYRQILGQKVEFLVSFYNNEISEKSEIFDDQFSVERPDGSNFTLKIRSTKLEDSAMYFCASSLDRGSGNTIYFGEGSWLTVV.